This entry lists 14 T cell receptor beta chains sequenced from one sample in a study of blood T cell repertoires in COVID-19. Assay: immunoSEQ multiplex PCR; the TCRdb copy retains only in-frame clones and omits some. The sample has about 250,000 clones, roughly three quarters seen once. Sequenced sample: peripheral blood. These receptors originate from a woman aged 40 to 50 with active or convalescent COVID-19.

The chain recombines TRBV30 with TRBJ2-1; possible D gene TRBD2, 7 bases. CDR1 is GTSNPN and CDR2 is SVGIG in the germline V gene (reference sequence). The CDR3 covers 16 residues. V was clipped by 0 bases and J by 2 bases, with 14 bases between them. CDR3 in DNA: TGTGCCTGGAGTGTACTGGGGGGGCAGGCCTACAATGAGCAGTTCTTC. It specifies CAWSVLGGQAYNEQFF.

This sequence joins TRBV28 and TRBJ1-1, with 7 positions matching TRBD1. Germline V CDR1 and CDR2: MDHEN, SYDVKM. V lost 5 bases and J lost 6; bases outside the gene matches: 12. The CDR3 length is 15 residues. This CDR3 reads CASSPDRVRGAEAFF. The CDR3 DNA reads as TGTGCCAGCAGTCCAGACAGGGTGAGGGGCGCTGAAGCTTTCTTT.

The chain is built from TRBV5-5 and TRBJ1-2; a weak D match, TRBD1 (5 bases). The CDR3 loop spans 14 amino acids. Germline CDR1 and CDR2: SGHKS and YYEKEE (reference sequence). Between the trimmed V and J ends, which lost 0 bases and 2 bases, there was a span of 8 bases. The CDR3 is CASSLAGGNYGYTF. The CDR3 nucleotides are TGTGCCAGCAGCTTGGCCGGGGGGAACTATGGCTACACCTTC.

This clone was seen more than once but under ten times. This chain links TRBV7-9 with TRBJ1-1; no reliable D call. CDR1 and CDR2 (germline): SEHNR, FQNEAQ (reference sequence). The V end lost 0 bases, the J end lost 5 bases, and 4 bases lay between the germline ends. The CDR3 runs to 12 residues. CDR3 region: CASSLAPTEAFF. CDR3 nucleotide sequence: TGTGCCAGCAGCTTAGCCCCTACTGAAGCTTTCTTT.

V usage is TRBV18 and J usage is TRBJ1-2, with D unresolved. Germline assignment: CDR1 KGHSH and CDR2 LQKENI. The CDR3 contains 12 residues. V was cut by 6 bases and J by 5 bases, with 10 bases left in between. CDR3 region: CASSPPGYGYTF. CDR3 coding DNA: TGTGCCAGCTCCCCGCCGGGTTATGGCTACACCTTC.

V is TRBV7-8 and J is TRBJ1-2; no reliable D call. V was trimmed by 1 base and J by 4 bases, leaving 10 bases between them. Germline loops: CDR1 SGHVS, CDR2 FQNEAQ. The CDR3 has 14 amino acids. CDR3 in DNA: TGTGCCAGCAGCTTAGGACCTTCGGGCTATGGCTACACCTTC. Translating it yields CASSLGPSGYGYTF. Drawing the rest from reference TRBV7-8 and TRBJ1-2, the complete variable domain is GAGVSQSPRYKVAKRGQDVALRCDPISGHVSLFWYQQALGQGPEFLTYFQNEAQLDKSGLPSDRFFAERPEGSVSTLKIQRTQQEDSAVYLCASSLGPSGYGYTFGSGTRLTVV.

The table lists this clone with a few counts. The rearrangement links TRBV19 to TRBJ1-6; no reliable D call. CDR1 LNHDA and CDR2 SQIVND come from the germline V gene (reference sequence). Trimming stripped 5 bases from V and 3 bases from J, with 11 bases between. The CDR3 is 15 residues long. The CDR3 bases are TGTGCCAGTAGTTCGGACTATTTCTATAATTCACCCCTCCACTTT. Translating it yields CASSSDYFYNSPLHF.

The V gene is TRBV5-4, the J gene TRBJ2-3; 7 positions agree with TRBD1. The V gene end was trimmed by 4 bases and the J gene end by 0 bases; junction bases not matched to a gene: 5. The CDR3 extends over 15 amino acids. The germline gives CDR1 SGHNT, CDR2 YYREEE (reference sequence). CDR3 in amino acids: CASSLGQTSTDTQYF. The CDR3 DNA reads TGTGCCAGCAGCCTGGGACAGACAAGCACAGATACGCAGTATTTT.

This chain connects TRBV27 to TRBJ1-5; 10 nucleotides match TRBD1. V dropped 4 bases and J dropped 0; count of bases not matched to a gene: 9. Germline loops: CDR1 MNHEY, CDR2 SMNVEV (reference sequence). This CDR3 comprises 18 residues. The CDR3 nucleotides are TGTGCCAGCAGTTCCCTGGGACAGGGGCTTTATAGCAATCAGCCCCAGCATTTT. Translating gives CASSSLGQGLYSNQPQHF.

CDR3 DNA: TGTGCCACCAGCAGAGCTTTAACAACTAGCGGGGGCCGTCCCCTGGAGACCCAGTACTTC. It yields the protein CATSRALTTSGGRPLETQYF. The rearrangement links TRBV15 to TRBJ2-5, with 11 bases fitting TRBD2. CDR1 LNHNV and CDR2 YYDKDF come from the germline V gene (reference sequence). The CDR3 extends over 20 amino acids. V dropped 1 base and J dropped 5; count of bases not matched to a gene: 18.

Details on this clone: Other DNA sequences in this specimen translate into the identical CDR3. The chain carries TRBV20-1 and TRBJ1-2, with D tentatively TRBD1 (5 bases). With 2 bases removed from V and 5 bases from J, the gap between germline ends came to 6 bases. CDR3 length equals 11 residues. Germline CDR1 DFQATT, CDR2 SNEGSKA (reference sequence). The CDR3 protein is CSARQGYGYTF. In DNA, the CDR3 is TGCAGTGCTAGACAGGGTTATGGCTACACCTTC.

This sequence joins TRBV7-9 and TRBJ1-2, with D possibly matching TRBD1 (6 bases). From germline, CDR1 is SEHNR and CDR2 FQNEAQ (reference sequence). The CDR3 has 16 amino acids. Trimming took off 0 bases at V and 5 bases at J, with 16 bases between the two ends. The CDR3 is CASSLASGVGLYGYTF. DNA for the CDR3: TGTGCCAGCAGCTTAGCCTCAGGGGTCGGGCTATATGGCTACACCTTC.

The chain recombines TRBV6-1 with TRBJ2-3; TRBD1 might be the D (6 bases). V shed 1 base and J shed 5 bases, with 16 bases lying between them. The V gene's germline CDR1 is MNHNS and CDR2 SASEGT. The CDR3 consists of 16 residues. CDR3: CASSEDAGVGVDTQYF. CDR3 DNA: TGTGCCAGCAGTGAAGACGCAGGGGTGGGGGTAGATACGCAGTATTTT.

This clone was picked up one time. CDR3 sequence reads: CASSLVDIPGYTF. In DNA, the CDR3 is TGCGCCAGCAGCTTGGTGGACATCCCCGGCTACACCTTC. This chain joins TRBV5-1 and TRBJ1-2; perhaps TRBD1 as D (5 bases). The germline CDR1 and CDR2 sequences are SGHRS and YFSETQ. This CDR3 is built from 13 residues. The ends were cut back, 0 bases at V and 8 bases at J, with 11 bases in the middle.